The 23 T cell receptor beta chains given below trace back to one sample, sequenced in a study of blood T cell repertoires in COVID-19. The assay was immunoSEQ multiplex PCR, and TCRdb's table has in-frame clones only and misses some. The sample lists roughly 200,000 clones, around 84% occurring once. Sample: peripheral blood. Source of these receptors: a man older than 75 with acute or convalescent COVID-19.

The chain links TRBV18 to TRBJ1-1; unclear D gene. This CDR3 is 14 amino acids long. V was trimmed by 0 bases and J by 2 bases, leaving 7 bases between them. Germline CDR1 reads KGHSH; CDR2 reads LQKENI. The DNA for the CDR3 is TGTGCCAGCTCACCACCGACAACCAACACTGAAGCTTTCTTT. Its translation: CASSPPTTNTEAFF.

This sequence joins TRBV13 and TRBJ2-1; D possibly corresponds to TRBD2 (5 bases). The CDR3 spans 11 residues. The V gene's germline CDR1 is PRHDT and CDR2 FYEKMQ (reference sequence). Trimming shortened V by 5 bases and J by 10 bases, and 9 bases separated the two germline ends. DNA for the CDR3: TGTGCCAGCAGCCGCCGGGAAGAGCAGTTCTTC. Protein: CASSRREEQFF.

On this clone: Other DNA sequences within the sample encode an identical CDR3. J is TRBJ1-6 and V is TRBV9, with D possibly matching TRBD1 (6 bases). The CDR3 extends over 15 amino acids. Germline V lookup: CDR1 SGDLS, CDR2 YYNGEE. V lost 0 bases to trimming and J lost 7 bases, with 11 bases between them. CDR3 residues: CASSVDGQGNSPLHF. The CDR3 DNA reads TGTGCCAGCAGCGTAGATGGGCAGGGGAATTCACCCCTCCACTTT.

This clone was counted a single time. The chain has TRBV12-3 or TRBV12-4 and TRBJ1-1; D not certain. This CDR3 contains 12 residues. Trimming took off 6 bases at V and 2 bases at J, with 7 bases between the two ends. The CDR3 sequence is CASRSRNTEAFF. DNA of the CDR3: TGTGCCAGCAGATCGAGAAACACTGAAGCTTTCTTT.

The rearrangement uses TRBV7-2 and TRBJ2-1, with 11 bases aligning to TRBD2. CDR1 and CDR2 from the germline V gene are SGHTA and FQGNSA. CDR3 length equals 15 residues. V lost 5 bases, J lost 7 bases, and 7 bases stayed unmatched. The CDR3 here is CASSISGRAGNEQFF. The DNA of the CDR3 is TGTGCCAGCAGCATTAGCGGGAGGGCCGGTAATGAGCAGTTCTTC.

V is TRBV6-2 or TRBV6-3 and J is TRBJ1-5; D is perhaps TRBD1 (6 bases). The CDR3 runs to 17 residues. Trimming pared 2 bases from V and 1 base from J, leaving 15 bases between. Germline values: CDR1 MNHEY, CDR2 SVGEGT. The CDR3 sequence: CASSYRQVFKSNQPQHF. CDR3 bases: TGTGCCAGCAGTTACAGACAGGTGTTTAAAAGCAATCAGCCCCAGCATTTT.

The V call is TRBV7-2, the J call TRBJ2-2; 12 bases agree with TRBD2. The CDR3 is 17 amino acids. V was pared by 1 base and J by 5 bases, with 5 bases of the junction left unmatched. The germline CDR1 and CDR2 sequences are SGHTA and FQGNSA. For the CDR3, the DNA is TGTGCCAGCAGCTTAGGGGCTGGGACTAGCGGGACCGGGGAGCTGTTTTTT. It translates to CASSLGAGTSGTGELFF.

The chain uses TRBV7-3 and TRBJ2-3; no clear D gene. Germline CDR1 SGHTA, CDR2 FQGTGA. CDR3 size: 14 residues. V lost 3 bases and J lost 2, with 9 bases in between. The DNA of the CDR3 is TGTGCCAGCAGCTTGGGCGAGAACACAGATACGCAGTATTTT. Encoded protein: CASSLGENTDTQYF.

This chain connects TRBV9 to TRBJ1-6; weak D call: TRBD1 (5 bases). The CDR3 consists of 16 residues. Looked up from germline, CDR1 is SGDLS and CDR2 is YYNGEE. V was clipped by 0 bases and J by 6 bases, with 13 bases between them. CDR3 DNA sequence: TGTGCCAGCAGCGTAGCAGGACACCCAGCTAATTCACCCCTCCACTTT. The encoded protein is CASSVAGHPANSPLHF.

The chain has TRBV3-1 (or the pseudogene TRBV3-2) and TRBJ2-5; D gene unclear. V lost 0 bases and J lost 5, with 4 bases in between. The CDR3 extends over 12 amino acids. Germline-derived CDR1 and CDR2 are LGHDT and YNNKEL (reference sequence). The CDR3 sequence is CASSQDRETQYF. In nucleotides, the CDR3 is TGTGCCAGCAGCCAAGATCGGGAGACCCAGTACTTC.

The chain carries TRBV18 and TRBJ1-2; unclear D gene. Trimming left V 2 bases short and J 6 bases short, with 13 bases between. Germline V gene lookup returns CDR1 KGHSH and CDR2 LQKENI. This CDR3 has 14 residues. CDR3 nucleotide sequence: TGTGCCAGCTCACCAGGGGAGAGAAGGAATGGCTACACCTTC. Amino acids: CASSPGERRNGYTF. Full variable domain (rest looked up from reference TRBV18 and TRBJ1-2): NAGVMQNPRHLVRRRGQEARLRCSPMKGHSHVYWYRQLPEEGLKFMVYLQKENIIDESGMPKERFSAEFPKEGPSILRIQQVVRGDSAAYFCASSPGERRNGYTFGSGTRLTVV.

V is TRBV19 and J is TRBJ2-7; D possibly corresponds to TRBD2 (6 bases). This CDR3 spans 14 amino acids. Trimming removed 1 base at V and 4 bases at J, with 11 bases between. Germline CDR1 and CDR2: LNHDA and SQIVND (reference sequence). The CDR3: CASSIATGDYEQYV. The DNA of the CDR3 is TGTGCCAGTAGTATAGCTACGGGAGATTACGAGCAGTACGTC.

The CDR3 region is CASSVGGSGEQFF. In DNA, the CDR3 is TGTGCCAGCAGCGTAGGAGGTAGTGGCGAGCAGTTCTTC. The V call is TRBV9, the J call TRBJ2-1, with no clear D. Germline V gives CDR1 SGDLS, CDR2 YYNGEE. The CDR3 extends over 13 amino acids. Between the trimmed V and J ends, which lost 0 bases and 10 bases, there was a span of 11 bases.

The CDR3 nucleotides are TGTGCCAGCAGTAGAGGACAGGGACGGGGCTACACCTTC. Translated, it gives CASSRGQGRGYTF. The chain carries TRBV6-2 or TRBV6-3 and TRBJ1-2; 8 nucleotides line up with TRBD1. The CDR3 extends over 13 amino acids. The V gene end was trimmed by 5 bases and the J gene end by 8 bases; junction bases not matched to a gene: 7. Germline values: CDR1 MNHEY, CDR2 SVGEGT.

J is TRBJ2-1 and V is TRBV11-3; 9 bases are a match to TRBD2. The CDR3 is made up of 16 amino acids. The V gene's germline CDR1 is SGHNT and CDR2 YENEEA. V dropped 3 bases and J dropped 1; count of bases not matched to a gene: 4. The chain's CDR3 is CASSLTSGKSYNEQFF. Written as DNA, the CDR3 is TGTGCCAGCAGCTTGACTAGCGGAAAATCCTACAATGAGCAGTTCTTC.

Regarding this clone: Other DNA sequences in this specimen translate into the identical CDR3. The genes are TRBV5-1 and TRBJ2-5; possible D gene TRBD1, 6 bases. Per germline, CDR1 SGHRS and CDR2 YFSETQ. With 1 base removed from V and 5 bases from J, the gap between germline ends came to 12 bases. The CDR3 is made up of 14 amino acids. CDR3 sequence reads: CASSLIQGGETQYF. The CDR3 nucleotides read TGCGCCAGCAGCTTGATACAGGGTGGGGAGACCCAGTACTTC.

DNA for the CDR3: TGTGCCAGCAGCAATGGCTTTCGCTATGGCTACACCTTC. Translation: CASSNGFRYGYTF. The chain carries TRBV21-1 and TRBJ1-2; the table's D call TRBD1 went unverified against the DNA. TRBV21-1 corresponds to a pseudogene. This CDR3 region has 13 residues.

The gene calls are TRBV2 and TRBJ1-5, with a tentative D call TRBD1 (5 bases). The CDR3 sequence is 15 residues long. Germline CDR1 and CDR2: SNHLY and FYNNEI. V lost 6 bases, J lost 1 base, and 13 bases lay in between. The CDR3 sequence: CASRGQGGSNQPQHF. DNA of the CDR3: TGTGCCAGCAGGGGGCAGGGCGGCAGCAATCAGCCCCAGCATTTT.

This chain uses TRBV5-4 with TRBJ1-1; 10 positions agree with TRBD1. The germline gives CDR1 SGHNT, CDR2 YYREEE (reference sequence). With 4 bases clipped from V and 5 bases from J, the junction kept 8 bases outside the gene matches. This CDR3 has 15 residues. CDR3 region: CASSLRQGAETEAFF. The CDR3 nucleotides are TGTGCCAGCAGCCTTAGACAGGGGGCGGAAACTGAAGCTTTCTTT.

The rearrangement joins TRBV18 to TRBJ1-4; D remains ambiguous. The ends were cut back, 6 bases at V and 3 bases at J, with 11 bases in the middle. The CDR3 has 14 amino acids. Germline values: CDR1 KGHSH, CDR2 LQKENI. CDR3: CASSLTSANEKLFF. The CDR3 DNA reads TGTGCCAGCTCGCTGACAAGTGCTAATGAAAAACTGTTTTTT.

This chain links TRBV30 with TRBJ2-1, with TRBD1 as a possible D gene (6 bases). Trimming removed 3 bases at V and 14 bases at J, with 20 bases between. Germline V gene lookup returns CDR1 GTSNPN and CDR2 SVGIG (reference sequence). The CDR3 sequence is 13 residues long. The CDR3 loop is CAWSDIRDKVKFF. The CDR3 bases are TGTGCCTGGAGCGATATCCGGGACAAGGTTAAGTTCTTC.

V is TRBV27 and J is TRBJ2-7; D is unclear. Germline loops: CDR1 MNHEY, CDR2 SMNVEV (reference sequence). The CDR3 sequence is 15 residues long. V shed 0 bases and J shed 2 bases, with 11 bases lying between them. The CDR3 spells CASSLSAIPPYEQYF. In DNA form, the CDR3 reads TGTGCCAGCAGTTTATCAGCGATTCCTCCCTACGAGCAGTACTTC.

The chain recombines TRBV12-3 or TRBV12-4 with TRBJ2-7; tentatively, D is TRBD1 (6 bases). The CDR3 loop spans 13 amino acids. The ends were cut back, 6 bases at V and 3 bases at J, with 12 bases in the middle. The CDR3 DNA reads as TGTGCCAGCAGCCATACAGGGTTCTACGAGCAGTACTTC. It encodes CASSHTGFYEQYF.